The sequence of this TCR beta chain was determined in a study of beta chain features in type 1 diabetes. Looking at the study overall: Over all samples combined, some 110 million sorted cells were examined. Points from the study as a whole: VDJ junctions from patients with type 1 diabetes contained fewer insertions and more deletions.

As every portion of the isolated RNA was reverse transcribed, the sequencing read expressed TCRB transcripts. The study sequenced naive, central memory and regulatory T cell samples to an average of roughly 3.8 million reads. Assay used: immunoSEQ multiplex PCR; TCRdb lists only in-frame clones, some missing. This table has about 140,000 clones, 6% to 7.5% appearing once. Germline V lookup: CDR1 SGHDT, CDR2 YYEEEE. This CDR3 has 17 residues. V was shortened by 4 bases and J by 1 base, with 18 bases between the two germline ends. This clone has just a few counts. Its matching antigen is unknown. Sample: central memory CD4+ T cells from blood. The J gene is TRBJ2-1, the V gene TRBV5-6, with a weak D call TRBD2 (6 bases). This receptor was taken from a woman younger than 45 in good health. CDR3 residues: CASSTLTLTSSYNEQFF. The CDR3 coding sequence is TGTGCCAGCAGCACCCTCACCTTGACTAGTTCCTACAATGAGCAGTTCTTC. Full variable domain (outside the CDR3, taken from reference TRBV5-6 and TRBJ2-1): DAGVTQSPTHLIKTRGQQVTLRCSPKSGHDTVSWYQQALGQGPQFIFQYYEEEERQRGNFPDRFSGHQFPNYSSELNVNALLLGDSALYLCASSTLTLTSSYNEQFFGPGTRLTVL.